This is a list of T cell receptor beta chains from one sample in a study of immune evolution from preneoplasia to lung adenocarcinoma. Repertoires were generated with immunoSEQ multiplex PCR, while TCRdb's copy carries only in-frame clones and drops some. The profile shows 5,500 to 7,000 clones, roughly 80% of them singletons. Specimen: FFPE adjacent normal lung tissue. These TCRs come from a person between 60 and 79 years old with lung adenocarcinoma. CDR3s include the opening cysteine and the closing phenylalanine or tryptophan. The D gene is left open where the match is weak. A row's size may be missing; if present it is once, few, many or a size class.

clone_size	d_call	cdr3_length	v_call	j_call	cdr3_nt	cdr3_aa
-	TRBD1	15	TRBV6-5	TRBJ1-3	TGTGCCAGCAGTAGACAGGGGATGGGAGGAAACACCATATATTTT	CASSRQGMGGNTIYF
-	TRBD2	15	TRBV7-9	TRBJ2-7	TGTGCCAGCAGCCCGACCGGGACTAGCGCTTCCGAGCAGTACTTC	CASSPTGTSASEQYF
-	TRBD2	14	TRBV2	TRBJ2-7	TGTGCCAGCAGCTCACTAGCGGGCCCCTACGAGCAGTACTTC	CASSSLAGPYEQYF
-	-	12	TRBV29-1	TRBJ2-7	TGCAGCGTTGTAGGGGTAATAAACGAGCAGTACTTC	CSVVGVINEQYF
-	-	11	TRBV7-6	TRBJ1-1	TGTGCCAGCAGCCCAGCAAATGAAGCTTTCTTT	CASSPANEAFF
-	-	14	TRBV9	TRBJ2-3	TGTGCCAGCAGCGTAGGGGGGAGCACAGATACGCAGTATTTT	CASSVGGSTDTQYF
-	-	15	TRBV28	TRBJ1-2	TGTGCCAGCAGTTTGGAGAGCATAGGGGGATCGGGCTACACCTTC	CASSLESIGGSGYTF
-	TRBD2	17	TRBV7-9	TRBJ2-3	TGTGCCAGCAGCTTAGGGGCTAGCGGGGGGTACACAGATACGCAGTATTTT	CASSLGASGGYTDTQYF
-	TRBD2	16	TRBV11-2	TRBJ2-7	TGTGCCAGCAGCATCAGTCTGCTAGCGGGGAGCTACGAGCAGTACTTC	CASSISLLAGSYEQYF
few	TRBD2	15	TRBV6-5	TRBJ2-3	TGTGCCAGCAACAGAGCGGGGGGTAGCACAGATACGCAGTATTTT	CASNRAGGSTDTQYF
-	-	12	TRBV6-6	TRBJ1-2	TGTGCCAGCAGTTATGGGGACCATGGCTACACCTTC	CASSYGDHGYTF
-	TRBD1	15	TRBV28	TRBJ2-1	TGTACCAGCAGCACGGACAGGGAAGGGTTTAATGAGCAGTTCTTC	CTSSTDREGFNEQFF
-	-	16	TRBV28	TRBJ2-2	TGTGCCAGCAGTGTCTCTATAATCGGCGGCACCGGGGAGCTGTTTTTT	CASSVSIIGGTGELFF
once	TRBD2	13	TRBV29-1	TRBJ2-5	TGCAGCGTTACTTCAGCTAGCGGGGAGACCCAGTACTTC	CSVTSASGETQYF
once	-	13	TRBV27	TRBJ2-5	TGTGCCAGCAGTTTTGACTCTTCAGAGACCCAGTACTTC	CASSFDSSETQYF
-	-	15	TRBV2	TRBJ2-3	TGTGCCAGCAGTGGTGGAAGGACTAGCACAGATACGCAGTATTTT	CASSGGRTSTDTQYF
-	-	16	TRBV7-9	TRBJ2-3	TGTGCCAGCAGCTTATCGGTAGCCTCTGGCACAGATACGCAGTATTTT	CASSLSVASGTDTQYF
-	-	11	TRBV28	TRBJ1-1	TGTGCCAGCACCGTCAACACTGAAGCTTTCTTT	CASTVNTEAFF
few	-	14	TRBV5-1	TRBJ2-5	TGCGCCAGCAACTTCGGACAGCCACAAGAGACCCAGTACTTC	CASNFGQPQETQYF
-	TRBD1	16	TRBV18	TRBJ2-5	TGTGCCAGCTCATCTTTAACAGGGGGAACAAAAGAGACCCAGTACTTC	CASSSLTGGTKETQYF
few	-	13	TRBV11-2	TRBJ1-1	TGTGCCAGCAGCTCGACACAGAACACTGAAGCTTTCTTT	CASSSTQNTEAFF
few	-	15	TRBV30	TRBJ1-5	TGTGCCTGGAGTGGGGACGGGTCTGGGAATCAGCCCCAGCATTTT	CAWSGDGSGNQPQHF
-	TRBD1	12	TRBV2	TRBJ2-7	TGTGCCAGCAGTGAAGGAAAGACAGGGGTGGGCTTC	CASSEGKTGVGF
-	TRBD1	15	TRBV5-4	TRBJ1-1	TGTGCCAGCAGCGCCCCAGGGGGCCGGAACACTGAAGCTTTCTTT	CASSAPGGRNTEAFF